The 13 T cell receptor beta chains in this list originate from one sample, sequenced in a study of breast tumors, draining lymph nodes, adjacent tissues (dated by TCRdb to 2016 to 2017). Library construction relied on multiplex PCR. Sequencing was performed on an Illumina HiSeq 2000. TCRdb applied fastp at Q25 and MiXCR to the public reads, then kept only in-frame beta chains. When rows share a CDR3 protein, they turn into one entry using the most common DNA and genes. The sample table holds 55,000 to 75,000 distinct CDR3 sequences, of which over 40% were seen once. About 8% of the sample is taken by the ten largest. The sequencing input was breast tumor tissue. Source of these receptors: a female donor with breast cancer. Some clones in this sample may be carry-over from other donors' samples.

This clonotype was counted at least ten times. The chain links TRBV7-6 to TRBJ1-5; perhaps TRBD1 as D (6 bases). Germline CDR1 and CDR2: SGHVS and FNYEAQ. This CDR3 has 13 residues. Trimming took 4 bases from V and 9 from J, leaving 13 bases between them. In DNA form, the CDR3 reads TGTGCCAGCAGCTCAGACAGGAGTGGGCCCCAGCATTTT. Its protein product is CASSSDRSGPQHF.

This clonotype qualifies as medium-sized (0.01 to 0.1%). V and J are TRBV7-6 and TRBJ1-2; D call uncertain. The CDR3 consists of 17 residues. CDR1 and CDR2 from the germline V gene are SGHVS and FNYEAQ. V lost 2 bases and J 1 base, leaving 17 bases between the germline ends. The CDR3 sequence is CASSLHPQGSNNYGYTF. The CDR3 bases are TGTGCCAGCAGCTTACACCCGCAAGGGAGCAATAACTATGGCTACACCTTC.

There are a few counts of this clonotype. V and J are TRBV7-9 and TRBJ2-7, with TRBD1 identical over 9 bases. The germline V gene encodes CDR1 SEHNR and CDR2 FQNEAQ (reference sequence). This CDR3 comprises 16 residues. V dropped 4 bases and J dropped 6; count of bases not matched to a gene: 13. CDR3 sequence: CASSSLDGTGNLEQYF. The CDR3 coding sequence is TGTGCCAGCAGCTCCCTGGACGGGACAGGGAATCTCGAGCAGTACTTC.

The chain links TRBV6-1 to TRBJ2-3; 9 positions agree with TRBD1. Germline V gene lookup returns CDR1 MNHNS and CDR2 SASEGT. Trimming cost V 6 bases and J 5 bases; bases outside gene matches: 12. The CDR3 totals 16 residues. CDR3: CASSPWGQGSKDTQYF. In DNA form, the CDR3 reads TGTGCCAGCAGCCCTTGGGGACAGGGCAGTAAAGATACGCAGTATTTT.

The V gene is TRBV25-1, the J gene TRBJ1-6; TRBD1 might be the D (5 bases). Germline lookup yields CDR1 MGHDK and CDR2 SYGVNS. V lost 7 bases and J lost 6, with 10 bases in between. The CDR3 is 13 amino acids. The DNA for the CDR3 is TGTGCCAGCAAAGGAGGGGTTAATTCACCCCTCCACTTT. Its protein product is CASKGGVNSPLHF.

This clonotype was counted ten times or more. V gene TRBV11-2 combines with J gene TRBJ2-5; the D is unclear. Germline V gives CDR1 SGHAT, CDR2 FQNNGV. V was shortened by 1 base and J by 0 bases, with 12 bases between the two germline ends. This CDR3 is 16 amino acids long. The CDR3 DNA is TGTGCCAGCAGCTTAGTTAGACGGACGTACCAAGAGACCCAGTACTTC. Its translation is CASSLVRRTYQETQYF. Using reference TRBV11-2 and TRBJ2-5 for the parts outside the CDR3, the full variable domain is EAGVAQSPRYKIIEKRQSVAFWCNPISGHATLYWYQQILGQGPKLLIQFQNNGVVDDSQLPKDRFSAERLKGVDSTLKIQPAKLEDSAVYLCASSLVRRTYQETQYFGPGTRLLVL.

This clonotype was seen more than once but under ten times. With a much larger clone just one base away, this may be a read error. The chain employs TRBV7-2 and TRBJ2-7; 7 bases match TRBD1. The CDR3 runs to 14 residues. Germline CDR1 and CDR2: SGHTA and FQGNSA. Here the CDR3 DNA reads TGTGCCAGCGGCTTCCGGGACAGCTCCTACGAGCAGTACTTC. Protein sequence: CASGFRDSSYEQYF.

This clonotype showed up many times. V is TRBV5-6 and J is TRBJ1-2; 10 bases map to TRBD1. Germline V gene sequence: CDR1 SGHDT, CDR2 YYEEEE. This CDR3 contains 14 residues. V gave up 4 bases and J gave up 7 bases; unmatched junction bases: 7. Here the CDR3 reads CASSPDRGDAGYTF. CDR3 in DNA: TGTGCCAGCAGCCCGGACAGGGGGGACGCTGGCTACACCTTC.

This chain connects TRBV20-1 to TRBJ1-2; no definite D call. V dropped 0 bases and J dropped 8 bases, with 10 bases sitting between them. This CDR3 has 12 residues. Germline values: CDR1 DFQATT, CDR2 SNEGSKA (reference sequence). CDR3 bases: TGCAGTGCTAGAGATGGCGGGTGGGGCTACACCTTC. Protein: CSARDGGWGYTF.

This clonotype was detected many times. The CDR3, as DNA: TGCAGTGCTAACTATGGCTACACCTTC. It specifies CSANYGYTF. The genes are TRBV20-1 and TRBJ1-2, with D uncertain. Trimming pared 4 bases from V and 3 bases from J, leaving 0 bases between. The CDR3 has 9 residues. Germline V gene data show CDR1 as DFQATT and CDR2 as SNEGSKA (reference sequence).

The table lists this clonotype with many counts. The CDR3 spells CASSFLGGGQETQYF. The CDR3 nucleotides read TGTGCCAGCAGCTTCCTAGGGGGCGGCCAAGAGACCCAGTACTTC. The rearrangement links TRBV4-2 to TRBJ2-5; 7 nucleotides line up with TRBD1. The CDR3 sequence is 15 residues long. In germline, CDR1 is LGHNA, CDR2 YNFKEQ. J gave up 1 base and V 5 bases, and 7 bases lay outside the gene matches.

This clonotype was detected ten times or more. This chain uses TRBV5-1 with TRBJ1-2; 10 nucleotides align to TRBD1. The CDR3 spans 14 residues. Trimming removed 3 bases from V and 7 bases from J; junction bases left unmatched: 6. Looked up from germline, CDR1 is SGHRS and CDR2 is YFSETQ. The CDR3 loop reads CASSSGQGIFGYTF. The CDR3 coding sequence is TGCGCCAGCAGCTCGGGACAGGGGATCTTTGGCTACACCTTC.

Details on this clonotype: Since the CDR3 does not end with the conserved phenylalanine or tryptophan, this likely comes from a read error. The rearrangement links TRBV12-3 or TRBV12-4 to TRBJ2-7, with D possibly TRBD1 on 6 matching bases. Trimming removed 6 bases from V and 6 bases from J, with 18 bases in between. This CDR3 is built from 14 residues. This CDR3 reads CASSLPGATTEQYL. The CDR3, as DNA: TGTGCCAGCAGCCTACCAGGGGCGACCACCGAGCAGTACCTC.